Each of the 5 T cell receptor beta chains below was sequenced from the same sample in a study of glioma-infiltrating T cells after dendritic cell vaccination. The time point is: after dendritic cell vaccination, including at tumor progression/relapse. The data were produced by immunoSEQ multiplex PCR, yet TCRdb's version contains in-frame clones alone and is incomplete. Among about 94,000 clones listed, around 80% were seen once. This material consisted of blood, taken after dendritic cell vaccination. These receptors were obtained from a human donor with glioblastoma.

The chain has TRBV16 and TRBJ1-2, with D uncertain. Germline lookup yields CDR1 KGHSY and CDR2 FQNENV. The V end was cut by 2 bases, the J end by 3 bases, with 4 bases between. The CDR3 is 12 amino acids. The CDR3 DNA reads TGTGCCAGCAGCCAAACAGACTATGGCTACACCTTC. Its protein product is CASSQTDYGYTF. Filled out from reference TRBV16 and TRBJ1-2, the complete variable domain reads GEEVAQTPKHLVRGEGQKAKLYCAPIKGHSYVFWYQQVLKNEFKFLISFQNENVFDETGMPKERFSAKCLPNSPCSLEIQATKLEDSAVYFCASSQTDYGYTFGSGTRLTVV.

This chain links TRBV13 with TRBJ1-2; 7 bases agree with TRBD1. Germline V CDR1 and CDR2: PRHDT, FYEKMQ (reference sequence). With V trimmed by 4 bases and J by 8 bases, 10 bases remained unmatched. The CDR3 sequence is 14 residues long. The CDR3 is CASSSRTGPWGYTF. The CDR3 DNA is TGTGCCAGCAGCTCCCGGACAGGCCCTTGGGGCTACACCTTC.

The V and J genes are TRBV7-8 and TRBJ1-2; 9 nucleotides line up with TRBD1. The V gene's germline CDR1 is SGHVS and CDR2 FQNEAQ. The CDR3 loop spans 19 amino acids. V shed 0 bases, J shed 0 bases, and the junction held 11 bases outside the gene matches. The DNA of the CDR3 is TGTGCCAGCAGCTTAGCGTCCCGGACAGGGGTACTGGCTAACTATGGCTACACCTTC. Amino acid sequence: CASSLASRTGVLANYGYTF. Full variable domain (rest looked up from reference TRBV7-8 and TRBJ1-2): GAGVSQSPRYKVAKRGQDVALRCDPISGHVSLFWYQQALGQGPEFLTYFQNEAQLDKSGLPSDRFFAERPEGSVSTLKIQRTQQEDSAVYLCASSLASRTGVLANYGYTFGSGTRLTVV.

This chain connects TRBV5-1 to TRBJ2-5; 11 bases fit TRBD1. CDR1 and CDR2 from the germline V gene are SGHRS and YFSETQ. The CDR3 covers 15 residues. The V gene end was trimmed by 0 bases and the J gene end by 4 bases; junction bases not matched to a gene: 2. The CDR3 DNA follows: TGCGCCAGCAGCTTGGCGGGACAGGGGGGAGAGACCCAGTACTTC. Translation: CASSLAGQGGETQYF.

The CDR3 region is CASSSSGGYSTKQYF. CDR3 nucleotides: TGTGCCAGCAGCTCGTCTGGGGGGTACTCTACGAAGCAGTACTTC. The chain carries TRBV5-4 and TRBJ2-7, with TRBD2 as a possible D gene (6 bases). Trimming took off 3 bases at V and 8 bases at J, with 21 bases between the two ends. There are 15 residues in the CDR3. Germline lookup yields CDR1 SGHNT and CDR2 YYREEE (reference sequence). The complete variable domain, with remaining parts taken from reference TRBV5-4 and TRBJ2-7, reads ETGVTQSPTHLIKTRGQQVTLRCSSQSGHNTVSWYQQALGQGPQFIFQYYREEENGRGNFPPRFSGLQFPNYSSELNVNALELDDSALYLCASSSSGGYSTKQYFGPGTRLTVT.